In its sample, the clone carrying this T cell receptor (beta chain) was seen many times. Antigen specificity is unknown. A universal primer site arose from template switching, and cDNA bore unique molecular identifiers. TCRdb re-derived calls from the 5' RACE reads in MiXCR, one entry per CDR3 protein. The table lists a few hundred thousand distinct CDR3 sequences, nearly 10% of them singletons. The data belong to a study of identical twins. Notes on the study in general: Cross-sectional statistics, not tracking of the same donors, supported the conclusions.

After removal of 5 bases from V and 1 base from J, the junction contained 4 bases not matched to a gene. CDR1 is LGHNT, CDR2 FRNRAP, per germline. This CDR3 spans 15 amino acids. There were only healthy Caucasians among the donors. These data were also filed under a second study, of yellow fever vaccine responses in identical twins.

This chain joins TRBV12-5 and TRBJ2-2, with TRBD1 matching 7 bases. The TCR sequence derives from a woman aged 18-29 years in good health. The specimen was PBMCs. The CDR3 nucleotides are TGTGCTAGTGGTCTGAGACAGGGGAACACCGGGGAGCTGTTTTTT. This encodes CASGLRQGNTGELFF. The variable domain in full, completed from reference TRBV12-5 and TRBJ2-2, reads DARVTQTPRHKVTEMGQEVTMRCQPILGHNTVFWYRQTMMQGLELLAYFRNRAPLDDSGMPKDRFSAEMPDATLATLKIQPSEPRDSAVYFCASGLRQGNTGELFFGEGSRLTVL.